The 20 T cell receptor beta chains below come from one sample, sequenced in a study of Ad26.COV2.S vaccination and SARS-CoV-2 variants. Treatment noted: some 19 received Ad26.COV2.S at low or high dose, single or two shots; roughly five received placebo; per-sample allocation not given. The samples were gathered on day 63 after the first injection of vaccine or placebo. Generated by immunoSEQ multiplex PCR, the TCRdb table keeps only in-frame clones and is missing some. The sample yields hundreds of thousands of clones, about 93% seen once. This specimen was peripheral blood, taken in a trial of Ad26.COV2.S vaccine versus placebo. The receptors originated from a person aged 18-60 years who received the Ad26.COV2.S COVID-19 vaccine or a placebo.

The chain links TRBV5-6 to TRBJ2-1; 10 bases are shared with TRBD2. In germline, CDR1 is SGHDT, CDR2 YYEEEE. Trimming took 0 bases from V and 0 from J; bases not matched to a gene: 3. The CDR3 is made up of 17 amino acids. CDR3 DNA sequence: TGTGCCAGCAGCTTGGGACTAGCGGGCCGCTCCTACAATGAGCAGTTCTTC. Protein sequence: CASSLGLAGRSYNEQFF.

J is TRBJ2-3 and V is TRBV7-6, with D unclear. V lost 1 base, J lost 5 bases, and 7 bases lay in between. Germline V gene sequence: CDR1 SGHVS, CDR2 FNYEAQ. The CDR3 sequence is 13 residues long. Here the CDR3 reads CASSLVSGDTQYF. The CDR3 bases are TGTGCCAGCAGCTTAGTGTCGGGAGATACGCAGTATTTT. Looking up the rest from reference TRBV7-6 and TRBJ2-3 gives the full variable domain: GAGVSQSPRYKVTKRGQDVALRCDPISGHVSLYWYRQALGQGPEFLTYFNYEAQQDKSGLPNDRFSAERPEGSISTLTIQRTEQRDSAMYRCASSLVSGDTQYFGPGTRLTVL.

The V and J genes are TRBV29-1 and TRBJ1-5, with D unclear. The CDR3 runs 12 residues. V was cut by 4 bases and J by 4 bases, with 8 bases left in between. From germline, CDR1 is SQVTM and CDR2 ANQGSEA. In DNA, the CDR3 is TGCAGCGTTGCACTGCCGAATCAGCCCCAGCATTTT. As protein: CSVALPNQPQHF.

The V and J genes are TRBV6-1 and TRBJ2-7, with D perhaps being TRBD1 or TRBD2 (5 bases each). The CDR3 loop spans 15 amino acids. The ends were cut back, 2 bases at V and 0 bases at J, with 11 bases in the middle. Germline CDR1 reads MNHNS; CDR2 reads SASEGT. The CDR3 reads CASSEPAGSSYEQYF. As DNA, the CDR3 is TGTGCCAGCAGTGAACCCGCAGGGAGCTCCTACGAGCAGTACTTC.

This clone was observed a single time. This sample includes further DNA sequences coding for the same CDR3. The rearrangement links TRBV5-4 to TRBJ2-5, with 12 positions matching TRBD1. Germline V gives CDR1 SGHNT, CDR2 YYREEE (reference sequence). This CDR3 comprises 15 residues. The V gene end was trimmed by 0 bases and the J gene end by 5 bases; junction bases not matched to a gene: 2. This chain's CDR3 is CASSLGDRGRETQYF. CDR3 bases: TGTGCCAGCAGCTTGGGGGACAGGGGGCGGGAGACCCAGTACTTC.

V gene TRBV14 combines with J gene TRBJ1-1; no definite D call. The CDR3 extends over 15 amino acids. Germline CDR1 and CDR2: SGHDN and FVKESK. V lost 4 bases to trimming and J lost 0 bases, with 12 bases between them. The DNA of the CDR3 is TGTGCCAGCAGCCCCTCACACCAAATGAACACTGAAGCTTTCTTT. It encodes CASSPSHQMNTEAFF.

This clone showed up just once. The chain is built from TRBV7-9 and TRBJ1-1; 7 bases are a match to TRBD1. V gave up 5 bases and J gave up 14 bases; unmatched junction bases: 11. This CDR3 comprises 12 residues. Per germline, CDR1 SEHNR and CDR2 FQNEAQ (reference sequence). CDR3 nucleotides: TGTGCCAGCAGCGGAACAGGGGCGCAGGGGTTCTTT. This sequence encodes CASSGTGAQGFF. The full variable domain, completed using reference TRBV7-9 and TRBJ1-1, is DTGVSQNPRHKITKRGQNVTFRCDPISEHNRLYWYRQTLGQGPEFLTYFQNEAQLEKSRLLSDRFSAERPKGSFSTLEIQRTEQGDSAMYLCASSGTGAQGFFGQGTRLTVV.

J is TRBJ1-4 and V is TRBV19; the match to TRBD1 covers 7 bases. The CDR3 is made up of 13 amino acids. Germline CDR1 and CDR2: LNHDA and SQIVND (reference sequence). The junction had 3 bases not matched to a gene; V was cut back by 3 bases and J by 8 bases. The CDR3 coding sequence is TGTGCCAGTAGTATCGGGACAGCAGAAAAACTGTTTTTT. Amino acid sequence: CASSIGTAEKLFF.

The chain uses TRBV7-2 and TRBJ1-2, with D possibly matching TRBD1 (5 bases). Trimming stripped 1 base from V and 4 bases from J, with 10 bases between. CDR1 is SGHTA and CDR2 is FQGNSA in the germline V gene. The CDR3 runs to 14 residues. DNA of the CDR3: TGTGCCAGCAGCTTAGTCCCCGGGACCTATGGCTACACCTTC. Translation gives CASSLVPGTYGYTF.

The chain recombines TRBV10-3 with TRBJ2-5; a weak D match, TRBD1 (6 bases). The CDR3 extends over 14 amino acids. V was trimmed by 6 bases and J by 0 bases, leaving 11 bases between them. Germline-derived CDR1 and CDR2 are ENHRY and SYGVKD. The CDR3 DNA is TGTGCCATCAGCCTCGGGACAAACCAAGAGACCCAGTACTTC. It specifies CAISLGTNQETQYF.

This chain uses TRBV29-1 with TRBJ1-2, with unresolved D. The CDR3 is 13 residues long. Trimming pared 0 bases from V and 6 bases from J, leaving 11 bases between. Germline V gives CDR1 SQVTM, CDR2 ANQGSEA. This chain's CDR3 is CSVEDRQVDGYTF. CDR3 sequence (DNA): TGCAGCGTTGAAGATCGGCAGGTTGATGGCTACACCTTC.

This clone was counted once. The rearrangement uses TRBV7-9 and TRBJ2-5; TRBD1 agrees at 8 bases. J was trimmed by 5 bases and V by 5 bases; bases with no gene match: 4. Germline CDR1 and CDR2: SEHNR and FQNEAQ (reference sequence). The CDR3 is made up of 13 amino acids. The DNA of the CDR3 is TGTGCCAGCAGCATCCGGGACAGGGAGACCCAGTACTTC. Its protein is CASSIRDRETQYF.

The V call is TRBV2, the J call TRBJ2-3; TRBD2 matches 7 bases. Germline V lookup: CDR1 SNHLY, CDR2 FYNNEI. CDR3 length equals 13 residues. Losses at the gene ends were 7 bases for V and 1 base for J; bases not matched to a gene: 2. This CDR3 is CASNGLGTDTQYF. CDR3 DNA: TGTGCCAGCAATGGACTAGGCACAGATACGCAGTATTTT.

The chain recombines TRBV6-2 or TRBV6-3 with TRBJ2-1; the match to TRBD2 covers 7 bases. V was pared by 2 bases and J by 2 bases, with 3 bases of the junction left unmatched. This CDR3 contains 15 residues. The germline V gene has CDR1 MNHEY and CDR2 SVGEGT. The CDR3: CASSYLGTTYNEQFF. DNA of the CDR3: TGTGCCAGCAGTTACCTTGGGACTACCTACAATGAGCAGTTCTTC.

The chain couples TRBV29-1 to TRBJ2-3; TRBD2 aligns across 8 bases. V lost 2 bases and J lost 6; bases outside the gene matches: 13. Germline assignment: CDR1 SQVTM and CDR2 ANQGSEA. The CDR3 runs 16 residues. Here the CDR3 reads CSVEKAREGGLDTQYF. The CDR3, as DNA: TGCAGCGTTGAAAAGGCACGGGAGGGCGGTTTGGATACGCAGTATTTT.

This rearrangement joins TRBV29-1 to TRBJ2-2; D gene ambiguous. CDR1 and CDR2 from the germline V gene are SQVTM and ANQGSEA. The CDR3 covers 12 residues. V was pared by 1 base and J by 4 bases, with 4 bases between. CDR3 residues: CSVEGTTGELFF. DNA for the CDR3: TGCAGCGTTGAAGGTACCACCGGGGAGCTGTTTTTT.

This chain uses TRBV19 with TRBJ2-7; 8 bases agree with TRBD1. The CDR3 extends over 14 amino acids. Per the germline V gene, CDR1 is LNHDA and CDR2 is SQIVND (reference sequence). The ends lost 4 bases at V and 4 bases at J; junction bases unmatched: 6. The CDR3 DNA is TGTGCCAGTAGTAGGAGACAGGGGCGGTACGAGCAGTACTTC. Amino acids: CASSRRQGRYEQYF. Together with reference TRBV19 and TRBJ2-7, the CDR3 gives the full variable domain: DGGITQSPKYLFRKEGQNVTLSCEQNLNHDAMYWYRQDPGQGLRLIYYSQIVNDFQKGDIAEGYSVSREKKESFPLTVTSAQKNPTAFYLCASSRRQGRYEQYFGPGTRLTVT.

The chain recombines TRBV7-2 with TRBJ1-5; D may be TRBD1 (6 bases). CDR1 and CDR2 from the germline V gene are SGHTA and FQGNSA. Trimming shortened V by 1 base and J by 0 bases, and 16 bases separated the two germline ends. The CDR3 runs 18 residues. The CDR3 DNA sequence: TGTGCCAGCAGCTTAGTGGTTGGACAGAAGGATAGCAATCAGCCCCAGCATTTT. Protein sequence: CASSLVVGQKDSNQPQHF.

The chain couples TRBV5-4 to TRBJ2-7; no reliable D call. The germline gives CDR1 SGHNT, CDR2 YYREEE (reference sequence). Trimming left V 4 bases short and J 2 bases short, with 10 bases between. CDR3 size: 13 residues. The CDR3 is CASSPRGAYEQYF. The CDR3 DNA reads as TGTGCCAGCAGCCCGCGCGGCGCCTACGAGCAGTACTTC.

CDR3 sequence: CASKDRLDSPLHF. DNA of the CDR3: TGTGCCAGCAAGGACAGGTTAGATTCACCCCTCCACTTT. J is TRBJ1-6 and V is TRBV6-5; 7 bases agree with TRBD1. The junction had 5 bases not matched to a gene; V was cut back by 7 bases and J by 8 bases. This CDR3 is built from 13 residues. CDR1 is MNHEY and CDR2 is SVGAGI in the germline V gene.